The 18 T cell receptor beta chains given below trace back to one sample, sequenced in a study of blood T cell repertoires in COVID-19. Assay used: immunoSEQ multiplex PCR; TCRdb lists only in-frame clones, some missing. The profile shows approximately 44,000 clones, roughly 79% of them singletons. The specimen was peripheral blood. The receptor source for this set is a woman over 75 with acute or convalescent COVID-19.

This chain joins TRBV5-6 and TRBJ2-3; 7 bases agree with TRBD1. Germline loops: CDR1 SGHDT, CDR2 YYEEEE. Trimming took 6 bases from V and 0 from J; bases not matched to a gene: 4. The CDR3 sequence is 14 residues long. The DNA for the CDR3 is TGTGCCAGCAACCCGACAGGGAGCACAGATACGCAGTATTTT. Translated: CASNPTGSTDTQYF.

Here the CDR3 reads CASSQVVTSGRFEQFF. The CDR3 bases are TGCGCCAGCAGCCAAGTTGTGACTAGCGGGAGATTTGAGCAGTTCTTC. The chain is built from TRBV4-1 and TRBJ2-1, with 12 positions matching TRBD2. The J segment lost 9 bases and the V segment lost 1 base, leaving 7 bases of the junction unmatched. Germline CDR1 and CDR2: MGHRA and YSYEKL. The CDR3 is 16 residues long.

V and J are TRBV7-9 and TRBJ2-5; D may be TRBD2 (5 bases). The V and J ends lost 3 bases and 5 bases respectively, with 10 bases between them. Germline assignment: CDR1 SEHNR and CDR2 FQNEAQ (reference sequence). This CDR3 spans 13 amino acids. CDR3 DNA sequence: TGTGCCAGCAGCTTGACGGGAACCGAGACCCAGTACTTC. Translated: CASSLTGTETQYF. Full variable domain (rest looked up from reference TRBV7-9 and TRBJ2-5): DTGVSQNPRHKITKRGQNVTFRCDPISEHNRLYWYRQTLGQGPEFLTYFQNEAQLEKSRLLSDRFSAERPKGSFSTLEIQRTEQGDSAMYLCASSLTGTETQYFGPGTRLLVL.

The gene calls are TRBV12-3 or TRBV12-4 and TRBJ1-2; the D gene is possibly TRBD1 (5 bases). This CDR3 has 12 residues. Trimming left V 6 bases short and J 8 bases short, with 13 bases between. CDR3 in amino acids: CASRKAGIGYTF. The DNA of the CDR3 is TGTGCCAGCAGAAAGGCAGGGATCGGCTACACCTTC.

The V gene is TRBV6-5, the J gene TRBJ1-1; D not resolved. Germline V lookup: CDR1 MNHEY, CDR2 SVGAGI. The CDR3 extends over 14 amino acids. V was shortened by 1 base and J by 7 bases, with 13 bases between the two germline ends. The DNA for the CDR3 is TGTGCCAGCAGTTACTTTTACAGAGGAGGTGAAGCTTTCTTT. It encodes CASSYFYRGGEAFF.

The chain carries TRBV7-2 and TRBJ1-1, with D possibly TRBD1 on 5 matching bases. This CDR3 has 13 amino acids. CDR1 and CDR2 from the germline V gene are SGHTA and FQGNSA. V lost 3 bases, J lost 6 bases, and 11 bases lay in between. CDR3 in DNA: TGTGCCAGCAGCTTTTCGGGACTAGCTGAAGCTTTCTTT. Amino acids: CASSFSGLAEAFF.

The chain joins TRBV30 to TRBJ2-1, with TRBD2 matching over 9 bases. Trimming removed 4 bases from V and 15 bases from J; junction bases left unmatched: 7. This CDR3 comprises 11 residues. Germline CDR1 reads GTSNPN; CDR2 reads SVGIG (reference sequence). The CDR3 sequence is CAWMNELAGFF. Written as DNA, the CDR3 is TGTGCCTGGATGAACGAACTAGCGGGGTTCTTC.

This chain uses TRBV7-9 with TRBJ2-7; D is uncertain. V lost 4 bases, J lost 4 bases, and 5 bases lay in between. Germline loops: CDR1 SEHNR, CDR2 FQNEAQ (reference sequence). This CDR3 has 11 residues. The CDR3 is CASSSQYEQYF. Here the CDR3 DNA reads TGTGCCAGCAGCTCCCAGTACGAGCAGTACTTC. The full variable domain, its missing parts supplied by reference TRBV7-9 and TRBJ2-7, is DTGVSQNPRHKITKRGQNVTFRCDPISEHNRLYWYRQTLGQGPEFLTYFQNEAQLEKSRLLSDRFSAERPKGSFSTLEIQRTEQGDSAMYLCASSSQYEQYFGPGTRLTVT.

Points on this clone: Other DNA sequences of this sample code for an identical CDR3. The chain couples TRBV7-2 to TRBJ1-2; TRBD1 matches at 11 bases. Germline assignment: CDR1 SGHTA and CDR2 FQGNSA. The CDR3 is 15 residues long. J gave up 4 bases and V 1 base, and 2 bases lay outside the gene matches. CDR3 coding DNA: TGTGCCAGCAGCTTAGGGACAGGGGGCGGCTATGGCTACACCTTC. Translation gives CASSLGTGGGYGYTF.

V usage is TRBV7-2 and J usage is TRBJ2-5; 13 positions match TRBD2. Per germline, CDR1 SGHTA and CDR2 FQGNSA. The CDR3 loop spans 19 amino acids. V was clipped by 0 bases and J by 6 bases; unmatched bases: 13. Here the CDR3 DNA reads TGTGCCAGCAGCTTAGCGCTAGGACTAGCGGGAGCCGGGGGAAAGACCCAGTACTTC. The encoded protein is CASSLALGLAGAGGKTQYF.

In DNA form, the CDR3 reads TGTGCCAGTAGCTCGACTAGCGGGAGTGACAGGCGAACCGGGGAGCTGTTTTTT. This gives the protein CASSSTSGSDRRTGELFF. The rearrangement joins TRBV19 to TRBJ2-2; 12 bases line up with TRBD2. Germline V gives CDR1 LNHDA, CDR2 SQIVND (reference sequence). The CDR3 covers 18 residues. V lost 6 bases, J lost 5 bases, and 13 bases stayed unmatched.

This clone was found a few times. The chain has TRBV5-6 and TRBJ2-7; D call uncertain. CDR3 length: 13 residues. Germline values: CDR1 SGHDT, CDR2 YYEEEE. Deletions cut 0 bases from V and 4 bases from J, with 8 bases between. The CDR3 DNA reads as TGTGCCAGCAGCTTGGACCCCAGGTACGAGCAGTACTTC. Protein: CASSLDPRYEQYF.

The V and J genes are TRBV11-2 and TRBJ1-1, with 8 positions matching TRBD1. Germline V gives CDR1 SGHAT, CDR2 FQNNGV. The CDR3 consists of 15 residues. The J segment lost 2 bases and the V segment lost 5 bases, leaving 7 bases of the junction unmatched. The CDR3 region has the DNA TGTGCCAGCAGCACGGACAGGGTGGGTAACACTGAAGCTTTCTTT. This encodes CASSTDRVGNTEAFF.

The chain uses TRBV29-1 and TRBJ1-1; D call uncertain. The length of the CDR3 is 11 residues. V lost 5 bases and J lost 7, with 11 bases in between. CDR1 is SQVTM and CDR2 is ANQGSEA in the germline V gene. The CDR3 spells CSVIDTSEAFF. CDR3 bases: TGCAGCGTTATCGACACCAGTGAAGCTTTCTTT.

This sequence joins TRBV30 and TRBJ2-2; 9 nucleotides align to TRBD2. This CDR3 comprises 17 residues. Trimming took 0 bases from V and 5 from J; bases not matched to a gene: 10. Germline V CDR1 and CDR2: GTSNPN, SVGIG (reference sequence). The CDR3 protein is CAWSVVGGRGQTGELFF. CDR3 nucleotides: TGTGCCTGGAGTGTAGTGGGCGGGAGGGGTCAAACCGGGGAGCTGTTTTTT.

The rearrangement uses TRBV3-1 (or the pseudogene TRBV3-2) and TRBJ2-1; TRBD2 might be the D (6 bases). Trimming took 0 bases from V and 9 from J, leaving 15 bases between them. The germline CDR1 and CDR2 sequences are LGHDT and YNNKEL (reference sequence). The CDR3 has 15 amino acids. In nucleotides, the CDR3 is TGTGCCAGCAGCCAAGATCTCCGGGAGAACGGTGAGCAGTTCTTC. This sequence encodes CASSQDLRENGEQFF.

The chain joins TRBV12-5 to TRBJ2-3; weak D call: TRBD2 (5 bases). CDR1 LGHNT and CDR2 FRNRAP come from the germline V gene. The CDR3 extends over 14 amino acids. V dropped 6 bases and J dropped 6 bases, with 16 bases sitting between them. The CDR3 DNA follows: TGTGCTAGTGGCCGAGGGTCTAGGTCGGATACGCAGTATTTT. Translating it yields CASGRGSRSDTQYF.

This clone showed up just once. This chain uses TRBV15 with TRBJ1-4, with D possibly being TRBD1 (6 bases). Germline loops: CDR1 LNHNV, CDR2 YYDKDF (reference sequence). The germline V and J ends were trimmed by 5 bases and 10 bases, with 11 bases remaining between them. The CDR3 runs to 12 residues. The CDR3: CATSGDNAKLFF. Here the CDR3 DNA reads TGTGCCACCAGCGGGGACAACGCAAAACTGTTTTTT.